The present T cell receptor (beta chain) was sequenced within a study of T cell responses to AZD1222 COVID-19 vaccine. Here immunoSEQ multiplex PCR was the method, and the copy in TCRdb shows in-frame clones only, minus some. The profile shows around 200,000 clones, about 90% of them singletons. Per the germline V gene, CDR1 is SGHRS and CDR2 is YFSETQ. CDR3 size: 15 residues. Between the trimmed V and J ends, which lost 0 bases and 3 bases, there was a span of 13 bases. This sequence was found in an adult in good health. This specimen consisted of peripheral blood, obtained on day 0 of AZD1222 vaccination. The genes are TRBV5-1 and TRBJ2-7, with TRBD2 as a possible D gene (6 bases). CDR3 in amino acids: CASSLVGGQSYEQYF. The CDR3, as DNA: TGCGCCAGCAGCTTGGTGGGAGGCCAGAGCTACGAGCAGTACTTC.